The T cell receptor (beta chain) under discussion was sequenced for a study of OX40 agonist ivuxolimab in advanced cancers. Study at large: At doses from 0.01 to 10 mg/kg, patients were given intravenous ivuxolimab every 2 weeks. Study-wide findings and caveats: More expanded clones were found, on average, in CD8+ than in CD4+ T cells.

Comment on this clone: The antigen remains unidentified.

With autoimmune disease history or systemic immunosuppression, patients were excluded. V was pared by 7 bases and J by 1 base, with 13 bases between. Germline V gene sequence: CDR1 WNHNN, CDR2 SYGVQD (reference sequence). The CDR3 consists of 14 residues. Profiled with immunoSEQ multiplex PCR; TCRdb holds only in-frame clones, not every one. The sample contains under 100,000 clones, roughly 85% of which appear only once. The sequence was collected from an adult with an advanced solid tumor such as melanoma, head and neck, liver or kidney cancer. The chain employs TRBV10-1 and TRBJ1-1, with a weak D call TRBD1 (6 bases). This sample comprised CD4+ or CD8+ T cells sorted from blood, obtained in a trial of the OX40 agonist ivuxolimab. The CDR3 DNA reads TGCGCCAGCAACACAGAGGGACAGAACACTGAAGCTTTCTTT. This translates into CASNTEGQNTEAFF.